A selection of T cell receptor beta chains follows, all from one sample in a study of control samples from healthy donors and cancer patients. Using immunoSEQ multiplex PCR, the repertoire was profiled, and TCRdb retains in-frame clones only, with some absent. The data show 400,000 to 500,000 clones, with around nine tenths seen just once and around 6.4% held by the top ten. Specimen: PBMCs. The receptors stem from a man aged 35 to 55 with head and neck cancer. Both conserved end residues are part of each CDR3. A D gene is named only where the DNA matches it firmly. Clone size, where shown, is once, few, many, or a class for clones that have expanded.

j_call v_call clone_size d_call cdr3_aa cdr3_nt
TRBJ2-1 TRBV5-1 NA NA CASSDRTYNEQFF TGCGCCAGCAGCGACAGGACGTACAATGAGCAGTTCTTC
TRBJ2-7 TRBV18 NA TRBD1 CASSPSRGKAEEQYF TGTGCCAGCTCACCATCCAGGGGGAAAGCGGAGGAGCAGTACTTC
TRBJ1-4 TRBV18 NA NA CASSQRELEKLFF TGTGCCAGCTCACAGAGGGAGTTGGAAAAACTGTTTTTT
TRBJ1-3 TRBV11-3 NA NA CASSTGGGSSGNTIYF TGTGCCAGCAGCACCGGCGGGGGCAGCTCTGGAAACACCATATATTTT
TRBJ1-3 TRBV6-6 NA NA CASSWVEGNTIYF TGTGCCAGCAGTTGGGTCGAAGGAAACACCATATATTTT
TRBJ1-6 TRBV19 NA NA CASSRVSPLHF TGTGCCAGTAGTAGGGTCTCACCCCTCCACTTT
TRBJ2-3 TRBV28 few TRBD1 CASSFQGVTDTQYF TGTGCCAGCAGTTTTCAGGGGGTCACAGATACGCAGTATTTT
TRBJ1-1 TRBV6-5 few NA CASKYWEGTEAFF TGTGCCAGCAAATATTGGGAGGGGACTGAAGCTTTCTTT
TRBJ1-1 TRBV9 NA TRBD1 CASSPQGDVNTEAFF TGTGCCAGCAGCCCTCAGGGGGACGTAAACACTGAAGCTTTCTTT
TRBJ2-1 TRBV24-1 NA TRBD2 CATSAPGSGSFNEQFF TGTGCCACCAGTGCCCCGGGGAGCGGGAGTTTTAATGAGCAGTTCTTC
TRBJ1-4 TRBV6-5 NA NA CASSYSGGGFEKLFF TGTGCCAGCAGTTACTCAGGGGGGGGTTTTGAAAAACTGTTTTTT
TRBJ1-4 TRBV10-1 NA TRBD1 CASSKGTGDEKLFF TGCGCCAGCAGCAAGGGGACAGGGGATGAAAAACTGTTTTTT
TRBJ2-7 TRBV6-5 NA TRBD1 CASRTRDRGAYEQYF TGTGCCAGCAGGACCCGGGACAGGGGGGCCTACGAGCAGTACTTC
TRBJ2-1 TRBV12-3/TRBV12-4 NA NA CASSREMDNEQFF TGTGCCAGCAGCAGGGAAATGGACAATGAGCAGTTCTTC
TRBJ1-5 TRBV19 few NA CASSTPRGLQPQHF TGTGCCAGTAGCACCCCTCGGGGACTGCAGCCCCAGCATTTT
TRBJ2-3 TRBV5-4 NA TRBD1 CASSLVQGAGTDTQYF TGTGCCAGCAGCTTGGTACAGGGGGCGGGGACAGATACGCAGTATTTT